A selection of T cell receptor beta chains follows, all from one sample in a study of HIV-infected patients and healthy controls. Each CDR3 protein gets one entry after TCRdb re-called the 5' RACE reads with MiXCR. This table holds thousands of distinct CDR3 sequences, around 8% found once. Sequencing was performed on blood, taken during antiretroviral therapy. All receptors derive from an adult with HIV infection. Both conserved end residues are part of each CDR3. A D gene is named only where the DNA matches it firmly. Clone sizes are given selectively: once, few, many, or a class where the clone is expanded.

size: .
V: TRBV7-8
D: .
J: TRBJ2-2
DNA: TGTGCCAGCAGCTTAAGTCTAGCAGGCTTAACCGGGGAGCTGTTTTTT
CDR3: CASSLSLAGLTGELFF

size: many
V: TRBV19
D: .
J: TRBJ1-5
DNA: TGTGCCAGTAGTAGAGGGGTTCAGCCCCAGCATTTT
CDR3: CASSRGVQPQHF

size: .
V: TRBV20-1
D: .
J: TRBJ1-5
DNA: TGCAGTGCTGGCGGGCTTATCAATCAGCCCCAGCATTTT
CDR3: CSAGGLINQPQHF

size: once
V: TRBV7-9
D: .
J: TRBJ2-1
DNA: TGTGCCAGCAGCCCTGAGGAGGGCCTTAGCTCCTACAATGAGCAGTTCTTC
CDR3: CASSPEEGLSSYNEQFF

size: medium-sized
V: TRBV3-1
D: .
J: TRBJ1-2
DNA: TGTGCCAGCAGCCAAGCCAGCTACTATGGCTACACCTTC
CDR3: CASSQASYYGYTF

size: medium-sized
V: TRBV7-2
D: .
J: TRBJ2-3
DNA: TGTGCCAGCAGGCATCCGACTAGCACAGATACGCAGTATTTT
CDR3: CASRHPTSTDTQYF

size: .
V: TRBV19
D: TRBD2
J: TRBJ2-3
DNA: TGTGCCAGTAGTACGCCCGGGAGGGACCCAGATACGCAGTATTTT
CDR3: CASSTPGRDPDTQYF

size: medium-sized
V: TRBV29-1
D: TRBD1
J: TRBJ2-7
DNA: TGCAGCGTCGGGACAGGGTTAAGGTACGAGCAGTACTTC
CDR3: CSVGTGLRYEQYF

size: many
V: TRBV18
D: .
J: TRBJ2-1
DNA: TGTGCCAGCTCACCGGGGACGGGGGCCCTCTACAATGAGCAGTTCTTC
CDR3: CASSPGTGALYNEQFF

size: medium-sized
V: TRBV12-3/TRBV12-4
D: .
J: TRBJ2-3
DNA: TGTGCCAGCAGTCTTAACACAGATACGCAGTATTTT
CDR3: CASSLNTDTQYF

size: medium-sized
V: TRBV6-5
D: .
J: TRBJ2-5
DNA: TGTGCCAGCAGTTATCAAATGGGGGGGGCGATGGAGACCCAGTACTTC
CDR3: CASSYQMGGAMETQYF

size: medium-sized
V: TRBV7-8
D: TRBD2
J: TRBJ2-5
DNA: TGTGCCAGCAGCTTAGAGCGGGGCCAAGAGACCCAGTACTTC
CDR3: CASSLERGQETQYF

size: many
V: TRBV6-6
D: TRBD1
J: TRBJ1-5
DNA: TGTGCCAGCAGTCAAAAGGGACAGGGGGTGCACAATCAGCCCCAGCATTTT
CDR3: CASSQKGQGVHNQPQHF

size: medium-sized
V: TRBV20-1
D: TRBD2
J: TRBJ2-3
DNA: TGCAGTGCTAGACCCCGTCGCGGGGGAGCAACAGATACGCAGTATTTT
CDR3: CSARPRRGGATDTQYF

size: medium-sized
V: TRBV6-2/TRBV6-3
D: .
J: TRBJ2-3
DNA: TGTGCCAGCAGTTACCTCCCCCGGGGCCCAGATACGCAGTATTTT
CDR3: CASSYLPRGPDTQYF

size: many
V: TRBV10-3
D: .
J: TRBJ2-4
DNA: TGTGCCATAAGTACAGGGTTACTAGCCAAAAACATTCAGTACTTC
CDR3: CAISTGLLAKNIQYF

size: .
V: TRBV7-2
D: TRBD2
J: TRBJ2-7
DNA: TGTGCCAGCAGCCACATCGGGACTAGCCCCTACGAGCAGTACTTC
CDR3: CASSHIGTSPYEQYF